This T cell receptor (beta chain) was identified during a study of T cells in Graves' hyperthyroidism and ophthalmopathy. Study information: At the time of initial diagnosis and before any treatment, peripheral blood was collected. Study observations and caveats: Blood also contained most expanded thyroid clonotypes above 0.001. Researchers report that a 13 V-J model separated ophthalmopathy from stable hyperthyroidism.

The germline V gene has CDR1 SGHRS and CDR2 YFSETQ. The CDR3 loop spans 17 amino acids. The investigators amplified TCR beta CDR3 regions from RNA transcripts. The HTBI primer set served for first-round RT-PCR of the TCR CDR3. TCRdb recomputed calls from the multiplex PCR reads with MiXCR, one row per CDR3 protein. The table lists 370,000 or so distinct CDR3 sequences, around an eighth of them singletons, with about a fifth in the top ten. A remark on this clonotype: What it recognizes is unknown. This could be a read error, since a much larger clone is one nucleotide away.

The J gene is TRBJ2-6, the V gene TRBV5-1; D gene uncertain. Sequencing input: blood. The receptor was isolated from a man younger than 45 with Graves' hyperthyroidism that later progressed to Graves' ophthalmopathy. This CDR3 reads CVSSLAGFLAGANVLTF. For the CDR3, the DNA is TGCGTCAGCAGCTTGGCCGGCTTTTTGGCCGGGGCCAACGTCCTGACTTTC.